The entry below gives a single TCR beta chain sequence along with its context. The antigen remains unidentified. The donors were in the roughly 130-subject validation cohort, distinct from the roughly 700-subject first cohort. The entry originates in a study of cytomegalovirus exposure and HLA in healthy donors. General study results and limits: Three of the chains that were CMV-associated were confirmed in vitro to be specific for CMV antigens.

Trimming removed 2 bases at V and 0 bases at J, with 5 bases between. This CDR3 region has 14 residues. In germline, CDR1 is LNHNV, CDR2 YYDKDF (reference sequence). Generated by immunoSEQ multiplex PCR, the TCRdb table keeps only in-frame clones and is missing some. This sample has 150,000 to 200,000 clones, with approximately 88% found just once. The rearrangement joins TRBV15 to TRBJ1-3; D remains unclear. The source is a man under 40 in good health and CMV-seropositive. The sample consisted of PBMCs. The CDR3 protein is CATSRTDSGNTIYF. CDR3 nucleotide sequence: TGTGCCACCAGCAGAACAGACTCTGGAAACACCATATATTTT.